These T cell receptor beta chains were read from a single sample in a study of blood T cell repertoires in COVID-19. Generated by immunoSEQ multiplex PCR, the TCRdb table keeps only in-frame clones and is missing some. The sample includes around 100,000 clones, roughly 90% of them seen just once. The sequenced sample consisted of peripheral blood. Receptors were obtained from an elderly woman in a cohort sampled during active COVID-19. Each CDR3 is given with its conserved first and last residue. The D gene is left open where the match is weak. Not every row has a clone size; where given, it reads once, few, many or a size class.

d_call | j_call | v_call | clone_size | cdr3_aa | cdr3_nt
. | TRBJ2-1 | TRBV7-3 | . | CASSPRPTYNEQFF | TGTGCCAGCAGTCCTAGACCCACCTACAATGAGCAGTTCTTC
. | TRBJ1-2 | TRBV11-2 | . | CASSLGGLYGYTF | TGTGCCAGCAGCTTAGGAGGGCTCTATGGCTACACCTTC
. | TRBJ2-7 | TRBV5-6 | . | CASSLDQGTFTSEQYF | TGTGCCAGCAGCTTGGATCAGGGTACCTTTACTTCCGAGCAGTACTTC
. | TRBJ2-3 | TRBV5-1 | once | CASSFREIDTQYF | TGCGCCAGCAGCTTCCGGGAAATAGATACGCAGTATTTT
TRBD1 | TRBJ2-7 | TRBV28 | . | CASSHLRQGAYEQYF | TGTGCCAGCAGTCACCTGCGACAGGGGGCATACGAGCAGTACTTC
. | TRBJ1-1 | TRBV5-4 | . | CASSLAGNTEAFF | TGTGCCAGCAGCTTGGCAGGGAACACTGAAGCTTTCTTT
TRBD2 | TRBJ2-5 | TRBV6-6 | . | CASSYPLAGAQETQYF | TGTGCCAGCAGTTACCCACTAGCGGGGGCTCAAGAGACCCAGTACTTC
. | TRBJ1-5 | TRBV28 | . | CASSFSGRGLSSNQPQHF | TGTGCCAGCAGTTTTTCTGGAAGGGGCCTTTCAAGCAATCAGCCCCAGCATTTT
. | TRBJ2-5 | TRBV28 | . | CASSLRTVPQYF | TGTGCCAGCAGTCTCAGGACAGTTCCCCAGTACTTC
. | TRBJ2-3 | TRBV5-6 | . | CASIRGQLRTDTQYF | TGTGCCAGCATCCGAGGACAGCTCCGCACAGATACGCAGTATTTT
TRBD1 | TRBJ1-2 | TRBV19 | . | CASSIPQGARGYTF | TGTGCCAGTAGCATCCCACAGGGGGCTCGAGGCTACACCTTC
TRBD2 | TRBJ2-7 | TRBV14 | once | CASSQGSGSAYEQYF | TGTGCCAGCAGCCAAGGAAGCGGGAGTGCCTACGAGCAGTACTTC
TRBD1 | TRBJ2-7 | TRBV5-1 | . | CASSAGQGGEQYF | TGCGCCAGCAGCGCGGGACAGGGCGGCGAGCAGTACTTC
TRBD1 | TRBJ1-1 | TRBV5-8 | few | CASRLRQGLNTEAFF | TGTGCCAGCAGACTCCGACAGGGATTGAACACTGAAGCTTTCTTT
TRBD2 | TRBJ2-1 | TRBV11-2 | . | CASSRFLAGGRGNEQFF | TGTGCCAGCAGCCGATTTCTAGCGGGAGGGCGCGGCAATGAGCAGTTCTTC
TRBD1 | TRBJ2-5 | TRBV2 | . | CASSEMTGGETQYF | TGTGCCAGCAGTGAAATGACAGGGGGAGAGACCCAGTACTTC
TRBD1 | TRBJ2-2 | TRBV9 | once | CASSVDRGWTGELFF | TGTGCCAGCAGCGTCGACAGGGGGTGGACCGGGGAGCTGTTTTTT
. | TRBJ1-4 | TRBV7-8 | . | CASSFPGGKANEKLFF | TGTGCCAGCAGCTTCCCGGGGGGGAAAGCTAATGAAAAACTGTTTTTT
. | TRBJ2-1 | TRBV19 | once | CASSNTGQREQFF | TGTGCCAGTAGTAACACAGGACAGCGTGAGCAGTTCTTC
TRBD1 | TRBJ2-7 | TRBV7-8 | . | CASSLLRSGTGFSYEQYF | TGTGCCAGCAGCTTACTTAGATCCGGGACAGGGTTTTCCTACGAGCAGTACTTC
. | TRBJ2-1 | TRBV30 | . | CAWTTRGHNEQFF | TGTGCCTGGACGACCCGAGGCCACAATGAGCAGTTCTTC
TRBD1 | TRBJ2-1 | TRBV3-1/TRBV3-2 | . | CASTRRGQGSEQFF | TGTGCCAGCACCCGGAGGGGACAGGGGAGTGAGCAGTTCTTC
TRBD1 | TRBJ1-4 | TRBV18 | . | CASSLGQAVEKLFF | TGTGCCAGCTCGCTTGGACAGGCCGTTGAAAAACTGTTTTTT
TRBD1 | TRBJ1-2 | TRBV6-2/TRBV6-3 | . | CASSDIQGLYGYTF | TGTGCCAGCAGCGATATACAGGGGCTATATGGCTACACCTTC
TRBD2 | TRBJ2-7 | TRBV19 | . | CASSLSGGVYEQYF | TGTGCCAGTAGTCTCTCGGGGGGAGTCTACGAGCAGTACTTC
. | TRBJ2-1 | TRBV7-9 | . | CASSPRDTYNEQFF | TGTGCCAGCAGCCCCCGGGACACTTACAATGAGCAGTTCTTC
TRBD2 | TRBJ2-1 | TRBV7-2 | . | CASSLARLAGYNEQFF | TGTGCCAGCAGCTTAGCGCGCCTAGCGGGTTACAATGAGCAGTTCTTC
TRBD2 | TRBJ2-1 | TRBV6-5 | . | CASRASGSDYNEQFF | TGTGCCAGCAGAGCTAGCGGGTCGGACTACAATGAGCAGTTCTTC
. | TRBJ1-5 | TRBV5-1 | once | CASSRDSLYQPQHF | TGCGCCAGCAGCCGTGACAGCCTTTATCAGCCCCAGCATTTT
. | TRBJ2-5 | TRBV5-1 | . | CASSLGQNPSTQYF | TGCGCCAGCAGCTTGGGCCAGAACCCGTCCACCCAGTACTTC
TRBD2 | TRBJ2-2 | TRBV4-2 | few | CASSQDLGLAHRTRELFF | TGTGCCAGCAGCCAAGATCTGGGACTAGCGCACCGAACGAGGGAGCTGTTTTTT
. | TRBJ2-1 | TRBV21-1 | . | CASHRDYAYNEQFF | TGTGCCAGCCACCGGGACTACGCCTACAATGAGCAGTTCTTC
. | TRBJ2-5 | TRBV7-9 | . | CASSLVVRETQYF | TGTGCCAGCAGCTTAGTAGTCCGGGAGACCCAGTACTTC
. | TRBJ1-5 | TRBV6-5 | . | CAAGREGAMNQPQHF | TGTGCCGCAGGACGTGAAGGGGCAATGAATCAGCCCCAGCATTTT
TRBD2 | TRBJ2-5 | TRBV11-2 | . | CASSLDFSGGGGTQYF | TGTGCCAGCAGCTTAGACTTTAGCGGGGGAGGAGGGACCCAGTACTTC
. | TRBJ2-7 | TRBV19 | . | CASSEVGAGSYEQYF | TGTGCCAGTAGTGAAGTGGGGGCCGGTTCCTACGAGCAGTACTTC
TRBD1 | TRBJ2-3 | TRBV30 | . | CAWSAFTGADTQYF | TGTGCCTGGAGTGCCTTTACAGGGGCAGATACGCAGTATTTT
. | TRBJ2-3 | TRBV4-1 | . | CASSQDRTRGAFTDTQYF | TGCGCCAGCAGCCAAGATCGTACCAGGGGGGCCTTCACAGATACGCAGTATTTT
. | TRBJ2-1 | TRBV28 | once | CASEPQPSSYNEQFF | TGTGCCAGCGAACCACAGCCGAGCTCCTACAATGAGCAGTTCTTC
. | TRBJ1-5 | TRBV5-8 | . | CASSSDGDSNQPQHF | TGTGCCAGCAGTTCCGACGGGGATAGCAATCAGCCCCAGCATTTT
TRBD1 | TRBJ2-4 | TRBV28 | . | CASSLSGQGQNIQYF | TGTGCCAGCAGTTTAAGTGGACAGGGTCAAAACATTCAGTACTTC
TRBD1 | TRBJ2-4 | TRBV19 | . | CASSTRDRGTPNF | TGTGCCAGTAGTACCCGGGACAGAGGGACCCCCAACTTC